What follows are 22 T cell receptor beta chains derived from one specimen sequenced in a study of shared clonotypes between healthy human individuals. Sequencing was performed with immunoSEQ multiplex PCR; in TCRdb, only in-frame clones are kept and a portion is missing. The table records about 520,000 clones, about 96% of them present only once. Sequenced: naive CD4+ T cells sorted from blood. Regarding subset: CD45RA+ positively selected. These TCRs come from a woman under 40 in good health.

V usage is TRBV12-5 and J usage is TRBJ2-3; TRBD2 matches 10 bases. The CDR3 has 17 amino acids. Germline trimming cut 5 bases from V and 5 bases from J; bases unmatched to any gene: 13. Germline values: CDR1 LGHNT, CDR2 FRNRAP. For the CDR3, the DNA is TGTGCTAGTGGTACAGGAAGTAGCGGGGGGCCGGGAGATACGCAGTATTTT. It codes for CASGTGSSGGPGDTQYF.

The chain recombines TRBV5-1 with TRBJ2-5; D is uncertain. The DNA end is a closer match to TRBJ2-7, so the J assignment may be wrong. This CDR3 comprises 16 residues. Germline V lookup: CDR1 SGHRS, CDR2 YFSETQ. The CDR3 nucleotides are TGCGCCAGCAGCGTGGGCACCGTTACATCAGCCTACGAGCAGTACTTC. Amino acid sequence: CASSVGTVTSAYEQYF.

The genes are TRBV28 and TRBJ2-5; 9 bases fit TRBD1. The germline CDR1 and CDR2 sequences are MDHEN and SYDVKM. Trimming at V came to 6 bases and at J to 2 bases, leaving 10 bases not matched to a gene. The CDR3 length is 16 residues. This CDR3 is CASRTQGTGRQETQYF. In DNA, the CDR3 is TGTGCCAGCAGGACCCAGGGGACAGGGAGGCAAGAGACCCAGTACTTC.

This chain joins TRBV19 and TRBJ2-6; 10 bases fit TRBD1. The CDR3 spans 17 residues. Germline V gene sequence: CDR1 LNHDA, CDR2 SQIVND (reference sequence). V lost 9 bases, J lost 4 bases, and 12 bases stayed unmatched. The CDR3 DNA sequence: TGTGCCAGCAGAAGACAGGGGGCTTCTGTGGGGGCCAACGTCCTGACTTTC. It encodes CASRRQGASVGANVLTF. The entire variable domain, with the rest obtained from reference TRBV19 and TRBJ2-6, is as follows: DGGITQSPKYLFRKEGQNVTLSCEQNLNHDAMYWYRQDPGQGLRLIYYSQIVNDFQKGDIAEGYSVSREKKESFPLTVTSAQKNPTAFYLCASRRQGASVGANVLTFGAGSRLTVL.

The CDR3 protein is CASSTGGAGLGNQPQHF. The DNA of the CDR3 is TGTGCCAGCAGTACAGGGGGCGCCGGCCTGGGCAATCAGCCCCAGCATTTT. This chain joins TRBV28 and TRBJ1-5; TRBD1 matches at 9 bases. V lost 5 bases, J lost 2 bases, and 10 bases stayed unmatched. This CDR3 is built from 17 residues. Germline V gives CDR1 MDHEN, CDR2 SYDVKM. Full variable domain (outside the CDR3, taken from reference TRBV28 and TRBJ1-5): DVKVTQSSRYLVKRTGEKVFLECVQDMDHENMFWYRQDPGLGLRLIYFSYDVKMKEKGDIPEGYSVSREKKERFSLILESASTNQTSMYLCASSTGGAGLGNQPQHFGDGTRLSIL.

The chain combines TRBV19 with TRBJ2-7; 9 bases line up with TRBD1. Trimming took 4 bases from V and 3 from J; bases not matched to a gene: 10. Germline V gene data show CDR1 as LNHDA and CDR2 as SQIVND (reference sequence). CDR3 size: 16 residues. Here the CDR3 DNA reads TGTGCCAGTAGTAACCGTCGACAGGGGGTCCGCTACGAGCAGTACTTC. Amino acid sequence: CASSNRRQGVRYEQYF.

The rearrangement joins TRBV9 to TRBJ1-2; 7 nucleotides align to TRBD1. The CDR3 is 17 amino acids. V trimming: 0 bases; J trimming: 2 bases; junction bases outside the gene matches: 10. Germline V CDR1 and CDR2: SGDLS, YYNGEE. CDR3 bases: TGTGCCAGCAGCGTAGCTTCCAGTCTGACAGGGAACTATGGCTACACCTTC. Its translation is CASSVASSLTGNYGYTF.

The J gene is TRBJ1-3, the V gene TRBV6-4; D gene unclear. Germline V CDR1 and CDR2: MRHNA, SNTAGT. The CDR3 has 17 amino acids. Trimming took off 4 bases at V and 0 bases at J, with 16 bases between the two ends. The CDR3 protein is CASSARIGGGSGNTIYF. CDR3 coding DNA: TGTGCCAGCAGTGCGAGGATAGGCGGCGGCTCTGGAAACACCATATATTTT.

The V gene is TRBV29-1, the J gene TRBJ1-1, with 8 bases lining up with TRBD1. The CDR3 length is 14 residues. The V segment lost 4 bases and the J segment 1 base; nucleotides outside the gene matches: 5. In germline, CDR1 is SQVTM, CDR2 ANQGSEA. The chain's CDR3 is CSVVSGTGNTEAFF. The CDR3 DNA is TGCAGCGTTGTATCCGGGACAGGGAACACTGAAGCTTTCTTT.

This clone was counted once. V gene TRBV28 combines with J gene TRBJ2-1; 9 bases line up with TRBD2. From germline, CDR1 is MDHEN and CDR2 SYDVKM. V dropped 6 bases and J dropped 3; count of bases not matched to a gene: 9. The CDR3 spans 16 residues. This CDR3 reads CASSSSGALDYNEQFF. For the CDR3, the DNA is TGTGCCAGCAGCTCTAGCGGGGCGCTGGACTACAATGAGCAGTTCTTC.

This clone was recorded only once. This chain joins TRBV7-9 and TRBJ2-5, with TRBD1 as a possible D gene (6 bases). The CDR3 consists of 13 residues. Trimming took off 5 bases at V and 5 bases at J, with 12 bases between the two ends. Germline lookup yields CDR1 SEHNR and CDR2 FQNEAQ (reference sequence). Here the CDR3 reads CASSPGTLETQYF. DNA of the CDR3: TGTGCCAGCAGCCCCGGGACACTTGAGACCCAGTACTTC.

The chain is built from TRBV28 and TRBJ2-5; D remains unclear. The better agreement between TRBJ2-7 and the DNA end casts doubt on the J call. CDR1 and CDR2 from the germline V gene are MDHEN and SYDVKM. The CDR3 is 15 amino acids. CDR3 loop: CASSSPAADGYEQYF. The CDR3, as DNA: TGTGCCAGCAGCTCCCCCGCGGCAGACGGCTACGAGCAGTACTTC.

The V gene is TRBV4-1, the J gene TRBJ2-5, with D perhaps matching TRBD1 (10 bases). The J call is doubtful: the DNA matches TRBJ2-7 better. Germline CDR1 MGHRA, CDR2 YSYEKL. This CDR3 is 20 amino acids long. Written as DNA, the CDR3 is TGCGCCAGCAGCCAAGATCGGACAGGGGGTGGTAGCGGGAGCTCCTACGAGCAGTACTTC. As protein: CASSQDRTGGGSGSSYEQYF.

The chain carries TRBV29-1 and TRBJ2-7; D ambiguous. The length of the CDR3 is 13 residues. CDR1 and CDR2 from the germline V gene are SQVTM and ANQGSEA. V dropped 7 bases and J dropped 3 bases, with 16 bases sitting between them. CDR3 in amino acids: CSASVRYGYEQYF. The CDR3 bases are TGCAGCGCCTCAGTTCGTTACGGCTACGAGCAGTACTTC.

V and J are TRBV6-5 and TRBJ1-2, with D possibly matching TRBD1 (6 bases). V shed 5 bases and J shed 8 bases, with 15 bases lying between them. The CDR3 is 13 amino acids. Germline loops: CDR1 MNHEY, CDR2 SVGAGI. The CDR3 bases are TGTGCCAGCAGTCCGAACAGGGTTGGGGGCTACACCTTC. Amino acid sequence: CASSPNRVGGYTF.

The genes are TRBV19 and TRBJ2-5; D unresolved. The DNA end is a closer match to TRBJ2-7, so the J assignment may be wrong. Germline V gene data show CDR1 as LNHDA and CDR2 as SQIVND (reference sequence). CDR3 length equals 14 residues. The CDR3 nucleotides are TGTGCCAGTAGTATAGCCGGCTCTTCCTACGAGCAGTACTTC. Translation: CASSIAGSSYEQYF.

This clone was seen just once. This chain links TRBV5-1 with TRBJ1-1; D is ambiguous. This CDR3 region has 13 residues. Per germline, CDR1 SGHRS and CDR2 YFSETQ. V lost 4 bases and J lost 2, with 9 bases in between. The CDR3 protein is CASSLTPNTEAFF. The CDR3, as DNA: TGCGCCAGCAGCCTGACACCTAACACTGAAGCTTTCTTT.

The chain employs TRBV6-5 and TRBJ1-5, with 7 bases matching TRBD1. With V trimmed by 6 bases and J by 6 bases, 8 bases remained unmatched. The CDR3 extends over 14 amino acids. Germline CDR1 reads MNHEY; CDR2 reads SVGAGI. CDR3 coding DNA: TGTGCCAGCAGGCCCGACAGGGCGGGTCAGCCCCAGCATTTT. Residues: CASRPDRAGQPQHF.

This chain connects TRBV5-1 to TRBJ2-7, with a possible D match to TRBD1 (6 bases). This CDR3 contains 13 residues. In germline, CDR1 is SGHRS, CDR2 YFSETQ. Trimming cost V 1 base and J 2 bases, with 7 bases left between them. The CDR3 here is CASSLPGAYEQYF. CDR3 bases: TGCGCCAGCAGCTTGCCAGGGGCCTACGAGCAGTACTTC.

In its sample, this clone was seen once. This chain links TRBV9 with TRBJ1-2; no firm D call. Per the germline V gene, CDR1 is SGDLS and CDR2 is YYNGEE. The CDR3 contains 12 residues. Trimming shortened V by 0 bases and J by 7 bases, and 7 bases separated the two germline ends. The CDR3, as DNA: TGTGCCAGCAGCGTAGTTCGGGGTGGCTACACCTTC. Protein: CASSVVRGGYTF.

The J gene is TRBJ2-7, the V gene TRBV5-6; D is unresolved. V lost 0 bases, J lost 1 base, and 8 bases lay in between. CDR1 SGHDT and CDR2 YYEEEE come from the germline V gene. The CDR3 has 14 residues. CDR3 region: CASSLVDGSYEQYF. CDR3 nucleotide sequence: TGTGCCAGCAGCTTGGTGGACGGGTCCTACGAGCAGTACTTC.

The chain recombines TRBV28 with TRBJ2-7, with 10 bases that match TRBD2. This CDR3 contains 19 residues. Germline V gene lookup returns CDR1 MDHEN and CDR2 SYDVKM. V was pared by 5 bases and J by 3 bases, with 19 bases of the junction left unmatched. The CDR3 spells CASSDTGVGLAGEGYEQYF. DNA for the CDR3: TGTGCCAGCAGTGACACGGGGGTAGGGCTAGCGGGAGAGGGCTACGAGCAGTACTTC.